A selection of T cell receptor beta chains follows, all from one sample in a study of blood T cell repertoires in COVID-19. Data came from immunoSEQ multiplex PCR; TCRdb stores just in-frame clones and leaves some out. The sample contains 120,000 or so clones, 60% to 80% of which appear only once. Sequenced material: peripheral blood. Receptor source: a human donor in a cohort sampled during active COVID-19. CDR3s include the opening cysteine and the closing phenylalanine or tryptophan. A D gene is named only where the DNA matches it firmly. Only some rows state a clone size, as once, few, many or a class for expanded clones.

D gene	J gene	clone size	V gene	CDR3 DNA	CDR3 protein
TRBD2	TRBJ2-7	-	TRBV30	TGTGCCTGGAGTGTAAGACTAGCGGGAAAACACGAGCAGTACTTC	CAWSVRLAGKHEQYF
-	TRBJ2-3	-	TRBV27	TGTGCCAGCAGTTCCGGGGGACGCAACTCAGATACGCAGTATTTT	CASSSGGRNSDTQYF
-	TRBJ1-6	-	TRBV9	TGTGCCAGCAGCGTAGGGGAGGTAGTGGTTTCACCCCTCCACTTT	CASSVGEVVVSPLHF
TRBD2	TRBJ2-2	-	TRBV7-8	TGTGCCAGCAGCTTAGGAGCGGCTAGCGGGAATACCGGGGAGCTGTTTTTT	CASSLGAASGNTGELFF
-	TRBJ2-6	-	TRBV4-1	TGCGCCAGCAGCCAATGGAGGGGGCCTGGGGCCAACGTCCTGACTTTC	CASSQWRGPGANVLTF
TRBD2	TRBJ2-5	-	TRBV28	TGTGCCAGCAGTTTAGGACTAGCGGGGGTAGAGACCCAGTACTTC	CASSLGLAGVETQYF
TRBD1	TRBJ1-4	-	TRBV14	TGTGCCAGCAGCCAAACACAGGGGGCGGTGATAACTAATGAAAAACTGTTTTTT	CASSQTQGAVITNEKLFF
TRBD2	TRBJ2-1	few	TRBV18	TGTGCCAGCTCAATCACAGCGGGAGGGACAAATGAGCAGTTCTTC	CASSITAGGTNEQFF
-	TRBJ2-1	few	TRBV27	TGTGCCAGCAGTTTAGAGACTAACTTATACAATGAGCAGTTCTTC	CASSLETNLYNEQFF
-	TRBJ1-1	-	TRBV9	TGTGCCAGCAGCCCAATCGGGGAAATGAACACTGAAGCTTTCTTT	CASSPIGEMNTEAFF
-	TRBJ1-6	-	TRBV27	TGTGCCAGCAGTCTGACAAAATCCTATAATTCACCCCTCCACTTT	CASSLTKSYNSPLHF
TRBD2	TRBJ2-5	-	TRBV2	TGTGCCAGCAGTCCCAGACTAGCGGGGGGCAAGTACCAAGAGACCCAGTACTTC	CASSPRLAGGKYQETQYF
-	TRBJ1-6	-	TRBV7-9	TGTGCCAGCAGCTCGGCCCTGACTGAATCACCCCTCCACTTT	CASSSALTESPLHF
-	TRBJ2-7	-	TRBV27	TGTGCCAGCAGCCCCCGGGGTAGCCGGGGCGAGCAGTACTTC	CASSPRGSRGEQYF
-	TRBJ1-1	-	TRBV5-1	TGCGCCAGCAGCTTGGTATTGAACACTGAAGCTTTCTTT	CASSLVLNTEAFF
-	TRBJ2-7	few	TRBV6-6	TGTGCCAGCAGTTACGTTCAGGGTGCGTACGAGCAGTACTTC	CASSYVQGAYEQYF
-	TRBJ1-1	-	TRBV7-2	TGTGCCAGCAGCTTAGGAGTCGAAACTGAAGCTTTCTTT	CASSLGVETEAFF
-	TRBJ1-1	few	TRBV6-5	TGTGCCAGCAGCCTCGGTCCTGAAGCTTTCTTT	CASSLGPEAFF
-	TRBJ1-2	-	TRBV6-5	TGTGCCAGCAGGGGAGGGCTGGGGGGCTACACCTTC	CASRGGLGGYTF
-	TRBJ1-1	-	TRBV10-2	TGCGCCAGCAGTGAGACAGGCGCCCGGAGCACTGAAGCTTTCTTT	CASSETGARSTEAFF
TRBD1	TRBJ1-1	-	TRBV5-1	TGCGCCAGCGGGGGACAGGGGGCGAGGAACACTGAAGCTTTCTTT	CASGGQGARNTEAFF
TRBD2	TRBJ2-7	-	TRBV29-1	TGCAGCGTTGAAGAGACGGGGGGCTACGAGCAGTACTTC	CSVEETGGYEQYF
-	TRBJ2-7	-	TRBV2	TGTGCCAGCAGTGGGGCAGCAACCTACGAGCAGTACTTC	CASSGAATYEQYF
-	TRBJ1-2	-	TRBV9	TGTGCCAGCAGCGTTCCAGGAGGTGGCTACACCTTC	CASSVPGGGYTF
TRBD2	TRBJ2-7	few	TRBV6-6	TGTGCCAGCAGTTCCGGGACTAGCGGGAGGGTCGAGCAGTACTTC	CASSSGTSGRVEQYF
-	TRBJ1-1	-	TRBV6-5	TGTGCCAGCTGTACCCGGACGGGAACTGCTGAAGCTTTCTTT	CASCTRTGTAEAFF
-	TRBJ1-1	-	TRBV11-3	TGTGCCAGCAGCCGGGATGGGGGCCACACTGAAGCTTTCTTT	CASSRDGGHTEAFF
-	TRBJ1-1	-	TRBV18	TGTGCCAGCTCACTGGGGCTTCACCTCATGAACACTGAAGCTTTCTTT	CASSLGLHLMNTEAFF
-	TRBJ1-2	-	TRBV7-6	TGTGCCAGCAGCCCAAACGGGGGGGGCTATGGCTACACCTTC	CASSPNGGGYGYTF
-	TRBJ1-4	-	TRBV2	TGTGCCAGCAGTCGGGGGGCCACAGGGGAAAAACTGTTTTTT	CASSRGATGEKLFF
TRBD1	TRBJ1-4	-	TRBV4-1	TGCGCCAGCAGCCTAGACAGGGCAACTAATGAAAAACTGTTTTTT	CASSLDRATNEKLFF
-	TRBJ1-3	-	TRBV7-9	TGTGCCAGCAGCTTAACGACAGGAAACACCATATATTTT	CASSLTTGNTIYF
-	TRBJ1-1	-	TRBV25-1	TGTGCCAGCAGTGAATTTTTTATTGGGGCAAACACTGAAGCTTTCTTT	CASSEFFIGANTEAFF
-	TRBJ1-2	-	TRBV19	TGTGCCAGTAGTATAGATCAGGAGGGAAGATCAGATGGCTACACCTTC	CASSIDQEGRSDGYTF
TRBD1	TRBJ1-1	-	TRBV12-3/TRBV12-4	TGTGCCAGCAACGGACAGGGGACCGCTGAAGCTTTCTTT	CASNGQGTAEAFF
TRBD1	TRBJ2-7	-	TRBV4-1	TGCGCCAGCAGCCATAGGGACAGAGACTACGAGCAGTACTTC	CASSHRDRDYEQYF
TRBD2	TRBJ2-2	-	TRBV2	TGTGCCAGCAGGGGCACTAGCGAAATCGGGGAGCTGTTTTTT	CASRGTSEIGELFF
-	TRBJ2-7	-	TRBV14	TGTGCCAGCAGCCCCCTGAAGGGGACAATTTACGAGCAGTACTTC	CASSPLKGTIYEQYF
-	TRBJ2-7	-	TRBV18	TGTGCCAGCTCACCACTGGGGCGCCCGGGGGACCCCGCGGGGCAGTACTTC	CASSPLGRPGDPAGQYF
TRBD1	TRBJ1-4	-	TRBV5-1	TGCGCCAGCAGGCCTTACTTGGGACAGGGGTTTGGTCCTAATGAAAAACTGTTTTTT	CASRPYLGQGFGPNEKLFF
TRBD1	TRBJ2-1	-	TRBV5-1	TGCGCCAGCAGCTTGTTGGGACAGGGGCGTAATGAGCAGTTCTTC	CASSLLGQGRNEQFF
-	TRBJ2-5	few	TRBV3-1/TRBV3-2	TGTGCCAGCAGCCCCCGCAGCGGGCACCCCGTGAGGCAAGAGACCCAGTACTTC	CASSPRSGHPVRQETQYF
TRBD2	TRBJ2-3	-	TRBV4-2	TGTGCCAGCAAGGAGGGTAGCGGGAGGTACCCGCAGTATTTT	CASKEGSGRYPQYF
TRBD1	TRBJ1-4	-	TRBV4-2	TGTGCCAGCAGCCAAACGACAGGGGGAAGAAAACTGTTTTTT	CASSQTTGGRKLFF
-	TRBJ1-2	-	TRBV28	TGTGCCAGCAGTTTATCCGGGTGGTATGGCTACACCTTC	CASSLSGWYGYTF
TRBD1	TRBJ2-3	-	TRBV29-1	TGCAGCGTCTCGGGGACAGAGATCGCAGATACGCAGTATTTT	CSVSGTEIADTQYF
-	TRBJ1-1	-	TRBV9	TGTGCCAGCAGCACCGCAGGCACTGAAGCTTTCTTT	CASSTAGTEAFF
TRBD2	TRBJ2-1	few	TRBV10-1	TGCGCCAGCAGTCTACTAGCGGGATTCTCCTACAATGAGCAGTTCTTC	CASSLLAGFSYNEQFF
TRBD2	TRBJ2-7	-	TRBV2	TGTGCCAGCAGTCCTGGACTAGGCTACGAGCAGTACTTC	CASSPGLGYEQYF
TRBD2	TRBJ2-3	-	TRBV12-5	TGTGCTAGTGGCCCCAGTGGGGGGGTGAGCACAGATACGCAGTATTTT	CASGPSGGVSTDTQYF
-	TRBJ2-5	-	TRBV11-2	TGTGCCAGCAGCTCAGAAGGACGGGGGGCCCTACAAGAGACCCAGTACTTC	CASSSEGRGALQETQYF